These 14 T cell receptor beta chains came from one sample sequenced in a study of monozygotic twins with inflammatory bowel disease. TCRdb reprocessed the 5' RACE reads and keeps a single row for each CDR3 protein, giving no DNA. This sample carries about 330,000 distinct CDR3 sequences, with around 2% going to the ten biggest clones. Sequenced: blood. These receptors all stem from a human donor with ulcerative colitis or Crohn's disease, or a healthy co-twin of an affected twin (not recorded which).

This rearrangement joins TRBV28 to TRBJ2-5; no DNA is available, so the TRBD2 call from TCRdb remains unchecked. Germline CDR1 MDHEN, CDR2 SYDVKM. CDR3 length: 15 residues. The CDR3 sequence: CASSRSRGSAFSQYF.

The chain couples TRBV10-1 to TRBJ2-1. Germline CDR1 reads WNHNN; CDR2 reads SYGVQD (reference sequence). The CDR3 length is 13 residues. CDR3 loop: CASSEAGRDEQFF.

The rearrangement links TRBV4-3 to TRBJ2-7. The CDR3 totals 15 residues. Germline loops: CDR1 LGHNA, CDR2 YSLEER. The CDR3 loop reads CASSQGPGFTYEQYF.

V is TRBV15 and J is TRBJ1-1; TCRdb's D call, TRBD1, is unchecked because there is no DNA. Germline values: CDR1 LNHNV, CDR2 YYDKDF (reference sequence). This CDR3 is built from 17 residues. The chain's CDR3 is CATSRERGSSWDTEAFF.

The V call is TRBV2, the J call TRBJ2-1; TCRdb lists TRBD1, though no DNA is available to test this call. CDR1 is SNHLY and CDR2 is FYNNEI in the germline V gene. The CDR3 contains 18 residues. The CDR3 sequence: CASSERLPRGYGNNEQFF.

The chain couples TRBV20-1 to TRBJ2-3; lacking DNA, the TRBD2 call made by TCRdb goes unchecked. Germline V gene lookup returns CDR1 DFQATT and CDR2 SNEGSKA (reference sequence). CDR3 size: 15 residues. The CDR3 loop is CSAPPAGGSTDTQYF.

The rearrangement links TRBV20-1 to TRBJ2-7; TCRdb lists TRBD2, though no DNA is available to test this call. The CDR3 is made up of 14 amino acids. Per the germline V gene, CDR1 is DFQATT and CDR2 is SNEGSKA (reference sequence). CDR3: CSAREGLGSYEQYF.

The chain has TRBV5-1 and TRBJ2-1; TCRdb's D call, TRBD1, is unchecked because there is no DNA. Per the germline V gene, CDR1 is SGHRS and CDR2 is YFSETQ. The CDR3 extends over 15 amino acids. The chain's CDR3 is CASSPDWGSYNEQFF.

The chain is built from TRBV18 and TRBJ2-1. Looked up from germline, CDR1 is KGHSH and CDR2 is LQKENI. The CDR3 extends over 14 amino acids. The CDR3 region is CASSIDLSYNEQFF.

This chain uses TRBV11-2 with TRBJ2-3; the D gene TCRdb calls, TRBD1, cannot be checked with no DNA. CDR3 size: 15 residues. Germline lookup yields CDR1 SGHAT and CDR2 FQNNGV. The CDR3 spells CASSYHGGLTDTQYF. Based on the CDR3 plus reference TRBV11-2 and TRBJ2-3, the full variable domain is EAGVAQSPRYKIIEKRQSVAFWCNPISGHATLYWYQQILGQGPKLLIQFQNNGVVDDSQLPKDRFSAERLKGVDSTLKIQPAKLEDSAVYLCASSYHGGLTDTQYFGPGTRLTVL.

V gene TRBV12-3 or TRBV12-4 combines with J gene TRBJ2-7; TCRdb reports TRBD1, a call that lacks DNA to check it against. This CDR3 has 16 amino acids. This CDR3 reads CASSLGGGGSSYEQYF.

The chain combines TRBV27 with TRBJ1-6; the TCRdb D gene call, TRBD1, has no DNA to confirm it. The CDR3 extends over 16 amino acids. Per germline, CDR1 MNHEY and CDR2 SMNVEV (reference sequence). The CDR3 spells CASSPLGTQTLSPLHF.

The CDR3 protein is CASSLGGTGVHNEQFF. The chain carries TRBV7-2 and TRBJ2-1; TCRdb names TRBD1, which stays unverified in the absence of DNA. This CDR3 has 16 amino acids. Germline loops: CDR1 SGHTA, CDR2 FQGNSA. Supplemented by reference TRBV7-2 and TRBJ2-1, the full variable domain reads GAGVSQSPSNKVTEKGKDVELRCDPISGHTALYWYRQSLGQGLEFLIYFQGNSAPDKSGLPSDRFSAERTGGSVSTLTIQRTQQEDSAVYLCASSLGGTGVHNEQFFGPGTRLTVL.

This chain links TRBV7-9 with TRBJ2-3; no DNA is available, so the TRBD2 call from TCRdb remains unchecked. The CDR3 has 14 residues. Germline values: CDR1 SEHNR, CDR2 FQNEAQ (reference sequence). The CDR3 region is CASRLRQFTDTQYF.